Listed here are 9 T cell receptor beta chains from one sample, sequenced in a study of CD8+CD57+ T cells in acquired aplastic anemia. Patients chosen for sequencing had shown CD8+CD57+ cell expansion by flow cytometry. TCR beta VDJ and CDR3 were profiled, and genomic DNA was the template. One entry per CDR3 protein, called by TCRdb with MiXCR from the reads. The sample carries 250,000 to 300,000 distinct CDR3 sequences, 45% to 65% recorded once. Sequenced material: sorted CD4+, CD8+, or CD8+CD57+ T cells (not recorded which) from PBMCs. These receptors were collected from a human donor with aplastic anemia.

This rearrangement joins TRBV10-2 to TRBJ2-7; D unresolved. CDR1 and CDR2 from the germline V gene are WSHSY and SAAADI. The CDR3 contains 16 residues. The V end was cut by 1 base, the J end by 2 bases, with 15 bases between. CDR3 amino acids: CASSELCGVTAYEQYF. CDR3 DNA sequence: TGCGCCAGCAGTGAGTTGTGCGGAGTAACTGCCTACGAGCAGTACTTC.

The gene calls are TRBV15 and TRBJ2-7, with TRBD1 matching over 7 bases. Trimming at V came to 3 bases and at J to 2 bases, leaving 4 bases not matched to a gene. The germline V gene has CDR1 LNHNV and CDR2 YYDKDF (reference sequence). This CDR3 is 14 amino acids long. The CDR3: CATSSRDSTYEQYF. The CDR3 nucleotides read TGTGCCACCAGCAGCCGGGACAGCACCTACGAGCAGTACTTC.

The chain employs TRBV7-9 and TRBJ1-2; 7 bases are shared with TRBD1. The germline gives CDR1 SEHNR, CDR2 FQNEAQ (reference sequence). J lost 3 bases, V lost 4 bases, and 11 bases had no gene match. The CDR3 covers 16 residues. The CDR3 DNA follows: TGTGCCAGCAGCTCCACCAGCACAGGGGAGCACTATGGCTACACCTTC. It encodes CASSSTSTGEHYGYTF.

The table lists this clonotype with a few counts. This chain links TRBV20-1 with TRBJ1-2, with D hard to call. V was trimmed by 0 bases and J by 1 base, leaving 15 bases between them. Germline CDR1 DFQATT, CDR2 SNEGSKA (reference sequence). This CDR3 is 16 amino acids long. The CDR3 sequence is CSARDPSDGDNYGYTF. Here the CDR3 DNA reads TGCAGTGCTAGAGACCCCTCGGACGGGGATAACTATGGCTACACCTTC.

The chain is built from TRBV20-1 and TRBJ2-7; 10 positions match TRBD2. Trimming removed 6 bases from V and 1 base from J; junction bases left unmatched: 12. This CDR3 has 16 residues. Germline CDR1 DFQATT, CDR2 SNEGSKA (reference sequence). CDR3 sequence (DNA): TGCAGTGCAAGGGCTAGCGGGAGCGGAAAGTCCTACGAGCAGTACTTC. Protein product: CSARASGSGKSYEQYF.

This clonotype showed up just once. This chain uses TRBV29-1 with TRBJ2-7; possibly TRBD2 for D (6 bases). CDR3 length equals 13 residues. CDR1 SQVTM and CDR2 ANQGSEA come from the germline V gene. V lost 5 bases and J lost 2, with 13 bases in between. The CDR3 loop is CSVRGGEAYEQYF. The DNA for the CDR3 is TGCAGCGTTCGTGGAGGGGAAGCCTACGAGCAGTACTTC.

This clonotype was recorded at least ten times. V usage is TRBV12-3 or TRBV12-4 and J usage is TRBJ1-3; tentatively, D is TRBD1 (5 bases). V was pared by 2 bases and J by 4 bases, with 9 bases between. The CDR3 contains 14 residues. CDR3 nucleotides: TGTGCCAGCAGTTTAAAGAGGGGCGGAAACACCATATATTTT. Amino acids: CASSLKRGGNTIYF.

This chain connects TRBV29-1 to TRBJ2-1; the match to TRBD1 covers 7 bases. V shed 8 bases and J 2 bases; nucleotides not matched to a gene: 9. The length of the CDR3 is 14 residues. Germline CDR1 is SQVTM and CDR2 is ANQGSEA. Here the CDR3 reads CSLNRGRAYNEQFF. The DNA of the CDR3 is TGCAGCCTAAACAGGGGACGGGCCTACAATGAGCAGTTCTTC.

This clonotype was seen only a few times. DNA of the CDR3: TGCAGCGTTGAAGTAGCTAGCGGGTTCGCGTGGGAGCAGTACTTC. This codes for CSVEVASGFAWEQYF. The chain has TRBV29-1 and TRBJ2-7; 8 bases line up with TRBD2. In germline, CDR1 is SQVTM, CDR2 ANQGSEA. The trim removed 1 base at V and 7 bases at J, leaving 12 bases unmatched. The CDR3 has 15 residues.